The 13 T cell receptor beta chains below come from one sample, sequenced in a study of blood T cell repertoires in COVID-19 (dated by TCRdb to about 2020). Library preparation was by the immunoSEQ multiplex PCR assay. Sourced from immuneACCESS, this table was stored by TCRdb with only in-frame sequences that have V and J called. A share of the clones is absent; for the studies checked, an unresolved V gene accounts for under half, and the remainder has no known explanation. The sample profile shows approximately 380,000 clones; around 90% of them were found once. The biggest ten clones account for more than 1% of the sample. Input material: PBMCs or T cells enriched from blood (not recorded which). These receptors were taken from a woman under 30 who had recovered from COVID-19.

This chain uses TRBV3-1 (or the pseudogene TRBV3-2) with TRBJ1-1; D is possibly TRBD1 (6 bases). Trimming shortened V by 2 bases and J by 5 bases, and 12 bases separated the two germline ends. This CDR3 is built from 14 residues. The V gene's germline CDR1 is LGHDT and CDR2 YNNKEL (reference sequence). This CDR3 reads CASSQTGLSTEAFF. Here the CDR3 DNA reads TGTGCCAGCAGCCAAACAGGGTTGAGTACTGAAGCTTTCTTT.

The chain carries TRBV19 and TRBJ1-1, with 11 positions matching TRBD1. Germline V gene lookup returns CDR1 LNHDA and CDR2 SQIVND (reference sequence). CDR3 length: 13 amino acids. V was pared by 8 bases and J by 3 bases, with 2 bases of the junction left unmatched. CDR3 residues: CASGQGAHTEAFF. CDR3 nucleotide sequence: TGTGCCAGTGGACAGGGGGCACACACTGAAGCTTTCTTT.

V is TRBV21-1 and J is TRBJ2-3; the table's D call, TRBD1, was not checked against the DNA. TRBV21-1 is marked as a pseudogene. CDR3 size: 15 residues. The CDR3: CASSKVGQNTDTQYF. CDR3 sequence (DNA): TGTGCCAGCAGCAAAGTGGGGCAGAACACAGATACGCAGTATTTT.

The chain has TRBV3-1 (or the pseudogene TRBV3-2) and TRBJ1-4; D remains unclear. The CDR3 contains 15 residues. With 1 base removed from V and 8 bases from J, the gap between germline ends came to 14 bases. CDR1 is LGHDT and CDR2 is YNNKEL in the germline V gene (reference sequence). CDR3 coding DNA: TGTGCCAGCAGCCAAGTGGCCGGGATGAAGGAAAAACTGTTTTTT. Protein sequence: CASSQVAGMKEKLFF.

The chain couples TRBV10-1 to TRBJ2-1; TRBD2 might be the D (7 bases). V shed 4 bases and J shed 5 bases, with 18 bases lying between them. Germline assignment: CDR1 WNHNN and CDR2 SYGVQD (reference sequence). The length of the CDR3 is 16 residues. The chain's CDR3 is CASSADGGPMNNEQFF. The CDR3 bases are TGCGCCAGCAGTGCAGACGGGGGGCCGATGAACAATGAGCAGTTCTTC.

This rearrangement joins TRBV5-4 to TRBJ1-1; no firm D call. Germline loops: CDR1 SGHNT, CDR2 YYREEE (reference sequence). V lost 4 bases and J 1 base, leaving 8 bases between the germline ends. This CDR3 comprises 13 residues. The CDR3 region has the DNA TGTGCCAGCAGCGAGGCCTCGAACACTGAAGCTTTCTTT. Residues: CASSEASNTEAFF.

V gene TRBV14 combines with J gene TRBJ2-1, with D possibly being TRBD2 (5 bases). The CDR3 runs to 16 residues. V was pared by 1 base and J by 9 bases, with 19 bases between. Germline-derived CDR1 and CDR2 are SGHDN and FVKESK. The CDR3 is CASSQGTGVRVTEQFF. CDR3 coding DNA: TGTGCCAGCAGCCAAGGGACCGGGGTGCGGGTCACTGAGCAGTTCTTC. Together with reference TRBV14 and TRBJ2-1, the CDR3 gives the full variable domain: EAGVTQFPSHSVIEKGQTVTLRCDPISGHDNLYWYRRVMGKEIKFLLHFVKESKQDESGMPNNRFLAERTGGTYSTLKVQPAELEDSGVYFCASSQGTGVRVTEQFFGPGTRLTVL.

V gene TRBV6-1 combines with J gene TRBJ1-5; D not certain. The CDR3 loop spans 13 amino acids. The germline gives CDR1 MNHNS, CDR2 SASEGT. Deletions cut 5 bases from V and 2 bases from J, with 7 bases between. DNA of the CDR3: TGTGCCAGCAGTTCTGTTGGCAATCAGCCCCAGCATTTT. This codes for CASSSVGNQPQHF.

CDR3 sequence: CASRGDSHTEAFF. Written as DNA, the CDR3 is TGTGCCAGCAGGGGGGACAGCCACACTGAAGCTTTCTTT. The J gene is TRBJ1-1, the V gene TRBV6-5, with 7 bases that match TRBD1. This CDR3 is 13 amino acids long. V lost 6 bases and J lost 3; bases outside the gene matches: 4. The germline gives CDR1 MNHEY, CDR2 SVGAGI.

The chain combines TRBV4-3 with TRBJ2-7, with 10 bases fitting TRBD1. With V trimmed by 3 bases and J by 6 bases, 8 bases remained unmatched. The CDR3 runs to 15 residues. Germline V CDR1 and CDR2: LGHNA, YSLEER. Written as DNA, the CDR3 is TGCGCCAGCAGCCAGGGGACAGGGGTATCATCCGAGCAGTACTTC. Amino acid sequence: CASSQGTGVSSEQYF.

This rearrangement joins TRBV19 to TRBJ1-5, with D possibly matching TRBD1 (6 bases). In germline, CDR1 is LNHDA, CDR2 SQIVND (reference sequence). The length of the CDR3 is 16 residues. Trimming removed 3 bases at V and 0 bases at J, with 12 bases between. CDR3 sequence reads: CASSMGGAYSNQPQHF. The CDR3, as DNA: TGTGCCAGTAGTATGGGGGGGGCGTATAGCAATCAGCCCCAGCATTTT.

The CDR3 region has the DNA TGTGCCAGCAGCCCATCCCCCAATCCACGGGAATCCTACGAGCAGTACTTC. Amino acid sequence: CASSPSPNPRESYEQYF. The chain joins TRBV7-6 to TRBJ2-7, with a tentative D call TRBD2 (5 bases). V lost 5 bases, J lost 1 base, and 21 bases lay in between. The CDR3 is 17 residues long. Per the germline V gene, CDR1 is SGHVS and CDR2 is FNYEAQ.

CDR3 sequence: CASSGQGEVGEQFF. The CDR3 DNA is TGTGCCAGCAGTGGACAGGGGGAAGTGGGTGAGCAGTTCTTC. V usage is TRBV6-2 or TRBV6-3 and J usage is TRBJ2-1; the match to TRBD1 covers 10 bases. The germline V gene encodes CDR1 MNHEY and CDR2 SVGEGT. The V and J ends lost 5 bases and 9 bases, in that order; junction bases with no gene match: 7. The CDR3 runs 14 residues.